These 31 T cell receptor beta chains originate from one sample sequenced in a study of blood T cell repertoires in COVID-19. This table comes from immunoSEQ multiplex PCR, and its TCRdb copy is limited to in-frame clones, with some not included. This sample has roughly 55,000 clones, with 80% to 90% found just once. Input material: peripheral blood. The receptors here all came from a man in his 60s with active or convalescent COVID-19.

The genes are TRBV6-6 and TRBJ1-1; a weak D match, TRBD1 (5 bases). Germline CDR1 MNHNY, CDR2 SVGAGI (reference sequence). The germline V and J ends were trimmed by 6 bases and 3 bases, with 14 bases remaining between them. CDR3 length: 14 amino acids. The CDR3 DNA reads as TGTGCCAGCAGCCCCCAGGGTAGGGACACTGAAGCTTTCTTT. Translating gives CASSPQGRDTEAFF.

The chain recombines TRBV14 with TRBJ2-5; tentative D call: TRBD1 (6 bases). The germline V gene has CDR1 SGHDN and CDR2 FVKESK. The CDR3 is 13 amino acids. Trimming cost V 3 bases and J 7 bases, with 12 bases left between them. CDR3 sequence reads: CASSHLGAGTQYF. The CDR3 DNA sequence: TGTGCCAGCAGCCACCTGGGGGCCGGGACCCAGTACTTC.

The rearrangement links TRBV14 to TRBJ1-3; TRBD1 is a possible D gene (6 bases). This CDR3 is built from 16 residues. Germline CDR1 SGHDN, CDR2 FVKESK. V gave up 4 bases and J gave up 4 bases, with 17 bases separating them. Here the CDR3 reads CASSPSGGAKGNTIYF. The CDR3 DNA sequence: TGTGCCAGCAGCCCGTCGGGGGGGGCGAAAGGAAACACCATATATTTT.

The genes are TRBV5-4 and TRBJ1-1; D remains ambiguous. Trimming shortened V by 2 bases and J by 3 bases, and 14 bases separated the two germline ends. Germline V gene data show CDR1 as SGHNT and CDR2 as YYREEE (reference sequence). This CDR3 has 15 residues. The CDR3: CASSLGTAPDTEAFF. CDR3 DNA: TGTGCCAGCAGCTTAGGAACAGCCCCCGACACTGAAGCTTTCTTT.

This clone turned up a few times. V usage is TRBV5-1 and J usage is TRBJ2-7; D ambiguous. V was cut by 1 base and J by 6 bases, with 11 bases left in between. This CDR3 contains 13 residues. Germline V gives CDR1 SGHRS, CDR2 YFSETQ. The CDR3 loop is CASSLIITTEQYF. The CDR3 nucleotides read TGCGCCAGCAGCTTGATCATAACAACCGAGCAGTACTTC. The variable domain in full, completed from reference TRBV5-1 and TRBJ2-7, reads KAGVTQTPRYLIKTRGQQVTLSCSPISGHRSVSWYQQTPGQGLQFLFEYFSETQRNKGNFPGRFSGRQFSNSRSEMNVSTLELGDSALYLCASSLIITTEQYFGPGTRLTVT.

This clone was observed a handful of times. The chain has TRBV19 and TRBJ2-7, with 9 bases fitting TRBD1. V lost 3 bases to trimming and J lost 3 bases; unmatched junction nucleotides: 9. The CDR3 sequence is 16 residues long. In germline, CDR1 is LNHDA, CDR2 SQIVND (reference sequence). The CDR3, as DNA: TGTGCCAGTAGTATTGGGATTGGACAGGGGCTCTACGAGCAGTACTTC. Translation: CASSIGIGQGLYEQYF.

The rearrangement links TRBV7-9 to TRBJ2-3, with a weak D call TRBD2 (6 bases). With 4 bases removed from V and 2 bases from J, the gap between germline ends came to 16 bases. This CDR3 is 16 amino acids long. CDR1 SEHNR and CDR2 FQNEAQ come from the germline V gene (reference sequence). The CDR3 spells CASSYGSGTSTDTQYF. CDR3 coding DNA: TGTGCCAGCAGCTACGGATCCGGGACTTCCACAGATACGCAGTATTTT.

The chain recombines TRBV2 with TRBJ2-4; D gene uncertain. Germline CDR1 SNHLY, CDR2 FYNNEI. Trimming stripped 7 bases from V and 0 bases from J, with 10 bases between. CDR3 size: 14 residues. CDR3 loop: CASIHSSAKNIQYF. DNA of the CDR3: TGTGCCAGCATTCACTCCTCAGCCAAAAACATTCAGTACTTC.

The rearrangement uses TRBV19 and TRBJ2-1, with 10 bases matching TRBD2. Germline CDR1 and CDR2: LNHDA and SQIVND (reference sequence). V dropped 3 bases and J dropped 5; count of bases not matched to a gene: 4. The length of the CDR3 is 15 residues. CDR3 DNA sequence: TGTGCCAGTAGTATCCGGACTAGCGGCGACAATGAGCAGTTCTTC. This codes for CASSIRTSGDNEQFF.

V gene TRBV6-5 combines with J gene TRBJ1-1, with a possible D match to TRBD1 (5 bases). The germline gives CDR1 MNHEY, CDR2 SVGAGI. V shed 5 bases and J shed 5 bases, with 12 bases lying between them. This CDR3 is built from 13 residues. The chain's CDR3 is CASSQGSSTEAFF. CDR3 DNA: TGTGCCAGCAGTCAGGGAAGTTCTACTGAAGCTTTCTTT.

J is TRBJ1-4 and V is TRBV5-1; D gene unclear. Germline-derived CDR1 and CDR2 are SGHRS and YFSETQ. Trimming pared 4 bases from V and 4 bases from J, leaving 14 bases between. This CDR3 has 15 amino acids. CDR3: CASSPSTRYNEKLFF. The CDR3 DNA reads as TGCGCCAGCAGCCCCAGTACCAGATATAATGAAAAACTGTTTTTT.

The J gene is TRBJ2-7, the V gene TRBV7-9, with 7 bases lining up with TRBD1. Germline loops: CDR1 SEHNR, CDR2 FQNEAQ (reference sequence). J gave up 2 bases and V 6 bases, and 7 bases lay outside the gene matches. The CDR3 contains 14 residues. CDR3 region: CASSPDRETYEQYF. The CDR3 coding sequence is TGTGCCAGCAGTCCCGACAGGGAGACCTACGAGCAGTACTTC.

The table lists this clone with a few counts. The rearrangement uses TRBV6-5 and TRBJ2-7; D is possibly TRBD2 (6 bases). Germline V gene sequence: CDR1 MNHEY, CDR2 SVGAGI. The V gene lost 7 bases and the J gene lost 6 bases, with 16 bases spanning the gap. The CDR3 extends over 13 amino acids. Here the CDR3 DNA reads TGTGCCAGCATTGGCGGGGCTCGCGTCGAGCAGTACTTC. This translates into CASIGGARVEQYF.

The V call is TRBV10-2, the J call TRBJ2-1, with a weak D call TRBD1 (5 bases). The CDR3 is made up of 13 amino acids. Trimming took off 8 bases at V and 3 bases at J, with 11 bases between the two ends. Germline assignment: CDR1 WSHSY and CDR2 SAAADI. The CDR3 DNA reads TGCGCCAGCCTGAAGGGGCTCTACAATGAGCAGTTCTTC. It is translated as CASLKGLYNEQFF.

CDR3 in DNA: TGTGCCAGCGGGGGTCAGGGAGGCACTGAAGCTTTCTTT. Amino acids: CASGGQGGTEAFF. The chain combines TRBV2 with TRBJ1-1, with D perhaps matching TRBD1 (5 bases). The V and J ends lost 8 bases and 4 bases respectively, with 14 bases between them. Germline loops: CDR1 SNHLY, CDR2 FYNNEI. This CDR3 region has 13 residues.

The chain has TRBV7-8 and TRBJ2-7, with 8 bases fitting TRBD1. Per the germline V gene, CDR1 is SGHVS and CDR2 is FQNEAQ. The CDR3 is 15 amino acids. Trimming removed 5 bases from V and 6 bases from J; junction bases left unmatched: 12. This CDR3 reads CASSPEGDRQGEQYF. The DNA for the CDR3 is TGTGCCAGCAGCCCAGAGGGGGACAGGCAAGGCGAGCAGTACTTC.

V is TRBV7-2 and J is TRBJ1-3, with D possibly TRBD1 on 5 matching bases. This CDR3 is built from 15 residues. V lost 5 bases and J lost 0, with 11 bases in between. Germline V gene sequence: CDR1 SGHTA, CDR2 FQGNSA. CDR3 DNA: TGTGCCAGCAGCGTACAGGTTAGCTCTGGAAACACCATATATTTT. Translation: CASSVQVSSGNTIYF.

The table lists this clone with a count of one. The chain carries TRBV4-3 and TRBJ2-3; D might be TRBD1 (6 bases). The germline V gene has CDR1 LGHNA and CDR2 YSLEER. The CDR3 consists of 16 residues. Trimming stripped 0 bases from V and 1 base from J, with 11 bases between. This CDR3 reads CASSQDNRARTDTQYF. CDR3 nucleotide sequence: TGCGCCAGCAGCCAAGATAACAGGGCCCGCACAGATACGCAGTATTTT.

This chain joins TRBV7-2 and TRBJ2-2; weak D call: TRBD1 (6 bases). CDR3 length: 16 residues. Germline V gene data show CDR1 as SGHTA and CDR2 as FQGNSA. Trimming stripped 6 bases from V and 0 bases from J, with 14 bases between. This chain's CDR3 is CASSTRGHPNTGELFF. In DNA, the CDR3 is TGTGCCAGCAGTACTAGGGGACACCCGAACACCGGGGAGCTGTTTTTT.

The V and J genes are TRBV6-5 and TRBJ2-3; a possible D gene is TRBD2 (5 bases). Trimming cost V 6 bases and J 0 bases, with 13 bases left between them. Germline CDR1 MNHEY, CDR2 SVGAGI. CDR3 size: 15 residues. This CDR3 reads CASRFGVASTDTQYF. For the CDR3, the DNA is TGTGCCAGCAGATTCGGGGTCGCTAGCACAGATACGCAGTATTTT.

V gene TRBV6-5 combines with J gene TRBJ2-1, with 9 bases fitting TRBD2. This CDR3 spans 15 amino acids. CDR1 and CDR2 (germline): MNHEY, SVGAGI. Trimming cost V 2 bases and J 3 bases; bases outside gene matches: 2. Here the CDR3 reads CASSYLTSGYNEQFF. CDR3 bases: TGTGCCAGCAGTTACCTGACTAGCGGCTACAATGAGCAGTTCTTC.

The chain employs TRBV10-1 and TRBJ2-1, with TRBD2 matching 10 bases. The V and J ends lost 4 bases and 8 bases, in that order; junction bases with no gene match: 5. CDR1 is WNHNN and CDR2 is SYGVQD in the germline V gene (reference sequence). This CDR3 is 14 amino acids long. The CDR3 loop is CASSVLAGVHEQFF. CDR3 sequence (DNA): TGCGCCAGCAGTGTCCTAGCGGGAGTTCATGAGCAGTTCTTC.

V gene TRBV3-1 (or the pseudogene TRBV3-2) combines with J gene TRBJ2-5, with 12 bases fitting TRBD2. Germline V lookup: CDR1 LGHDT, CDR2 YNNKEL (reference sequence). J was trimmed by 5 bases and V by 4 bases; bases with no gene match: 14. The CDR3 has 18 residues. DNA of the CDR3: TGTGCCAGCAGCCGCCTCCTCCGGACTAGCGGGGCTGGGGAGACCCAGTACTTC. Translating it yields CASSRLLRTSGAGETQYF.

The chain uses TRBV5-1 and TRBJ1-1; a possible D gene is TRBD1 (6 bases). V lost 5 bases and J lost 4, with 12 bases in between. Germline V gene sequence: CDR1 SGHRS, CDR2 YFSETQ. There are 13 residues in the CDR3. The CDR3 protein is CASSTRGRTEAFF. The CDR3 coding sequence is TGCGCCAGCAGTACCAGGGGACGCACTGAAGCTTTCTTT.

The J gene is TRBJ2-3, the V gene TRBV9; D unclear. This CDR3 contains 12 residues. V gave up 4 bases and J gave up 2 bases, with 5 bases separating them. Germline assignment: CDR1 SGDLS and CDR2 YYNGEE. CDR3 in amino acids: CASSILTDTQYF. The CDR3 bases are TGTGCCAGCAGCATTCTCACAGATACGCAGTATTTT.

The V call is TRBV6-2 or TRBV6-3, the J call TRBJ2-3, with 7 bases identical to TRBD1. The CDR3 sequence is 14 residues long. The V segment lost 5 bases and the J segment 1 base; nucleotides outside the gene matches: 3. CDR1 is MNHEY, CDR2 SVGEGT, per germline. The CDR3 loop reads CASSRDSGTDTQYF. The DNA of the CDR3 is TGTGCCAGCAGTCGGGACAGCGGCACAGATACGCAGTATTTT.

V gene TRBV2 combines with J gene TRBJ2-5, with 7 bases that match TRBD1. Germline CDR1 reads SNHLY; CDR2 reads FYNNEI. The CDR3 is made up of 14 amino acids. With 7 bases clipped from V and 2 bases from J, the junction kept 7 bases outside the gene matches. The CDR3 protein is CASKMDRRQETQYF. For the CDR3, the DNA is TGTGCCAGCAAAATGGACAGGCGACAAGAGACCCAGTACTTC.

The chain couples TRBV5-4 to TRBJ1-1, with TRBD1 matching 7 bases. CDR3 length equals 15 residues. Germline CDR1 reads SGHNT; CDR2 reads YYREEE (reference sequence). Trimming removed 0 bases from V and 4 bases from J; junction bases left unmatched: 6. CDR3 in amino acids: CASSLEDRRGTEAFF. In nucleotides, the CDR3 is TGTGCCAGCAGCTTGGAGGACAGGAGGGGCACTGAAGCTTTCTTT.

The rearrangement joins TRBV28 to TRBJ1-2; D might be TRBD1 (5 bases). This CDR3 region has 13 residues. V was trimmed by 5 bases and J by 0 bases, leaving 7 bases between them. The germline V gene has CDR1 MDHEN and CDR2 SYDVKM. CDR3 in amino acids: CASSDSTNYGYTF. In DNA, the CDR3 is TGTGCCAGCAGTGACAGCACTAACTATGGCTACACCTTC.

The chain joins TRBV7-9 to TRBJ2-1; 11 bases map to TRBD2. The CDR3 loop spans 15 amino acids. With 1 base clipped from V and 6 bases from J, the junction kept 2 bases outside the gene matches. Germline loops: CDR1 SEHNR, CDR2 FQNEAQ (reference sequence). CDR3 sequence (DNA): TGTGCCAGCAGCTTAGGTAGCGGGGGGGTCAATGAGCAGTTCTTC. It specifies CASSLGSGGVNEQFF.

To note about this clone: One end of the junction is discordant with germline, which a read error may explain. This chain links TRBV5-1 with TRBJ1-2; 7 nucleotides match TRBD1. Germline V gene lookup returns CDR1 SGHRS and CDR2 YFSETQ. The CDR3 consists of 12 residues. The CDR3 nucleotides read TGCGCCAGCAGCCTCAATATCGGGGACAGTTATTTC. This encodes CASSLNIGDSYF.